This TCR beta chain was sequenced in a study of blood T cell repertoires in COVID-19. TCRdb's table, derived via immunoSEQ multiplex PCR, lists solely in-frame clones and lacks some. Counted here are 200,000 to 250,000 clones, about 80% occurring once; the ten biggest clones make up over 7.5%. This CDR3 region has 16 residues. CDR1 is SGHDT, CDR2 YYEEEE, per germline. With 4 bases clipped from V and 2 bases from J, the junction kept 9 bases outside the gene matches. The clonotype was recovered from an elderly man with acute or convalescent COVID-19. The source material was peripheral blood. V and J are TRBV5-6 and TRBJ1-5; the match to TRBD1 covers 7 bases. DNA of the CDR3: TGTGCCAGCAGCCGGTCCCTAACAGGGGGCAATCAGCCCCAGCATTTT. This encodes CASSRSLTGGNQPQHF.